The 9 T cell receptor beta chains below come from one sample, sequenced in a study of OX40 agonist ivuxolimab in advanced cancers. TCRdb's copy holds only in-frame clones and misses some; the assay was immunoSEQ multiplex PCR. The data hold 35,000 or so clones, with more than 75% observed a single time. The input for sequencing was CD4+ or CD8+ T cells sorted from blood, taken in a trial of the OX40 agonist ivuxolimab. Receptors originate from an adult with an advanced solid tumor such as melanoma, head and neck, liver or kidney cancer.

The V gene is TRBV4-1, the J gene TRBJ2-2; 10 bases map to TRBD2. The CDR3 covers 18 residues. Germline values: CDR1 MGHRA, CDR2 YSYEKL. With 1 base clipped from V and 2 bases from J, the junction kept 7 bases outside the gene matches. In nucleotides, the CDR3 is TGCGCCAGCAGCCAAGGGGCTAGCGGGGGCCTCAACACCGGGGAGCTGTTTTTT. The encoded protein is CASSQGASGGLNTGELFF.

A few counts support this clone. The CDR3 DNA reads as TGCGCCAGCAGCCAAGCAAGATCCAACACTGAAGCTTTCTTT. Translation gives CASSQARSNTEAFF. This chain connects TRBV4-1 to TRBJ1-1; D gene ambiguous. Germline V CDR1 and CDR2: MGHRA, YSYEKL. This CDR3 has 14 residues. V was clipped by 1 base and J by 2 bases, with 8 bases between them.

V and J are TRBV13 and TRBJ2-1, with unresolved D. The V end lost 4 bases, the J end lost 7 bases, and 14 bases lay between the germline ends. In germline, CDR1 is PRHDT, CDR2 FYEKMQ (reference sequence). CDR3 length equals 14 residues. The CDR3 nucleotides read TGTGCCAGCAGCTCCTTGGACCCTACGAATGAGCAGTTCTTC. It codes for CASSSLDPTNEQFF.

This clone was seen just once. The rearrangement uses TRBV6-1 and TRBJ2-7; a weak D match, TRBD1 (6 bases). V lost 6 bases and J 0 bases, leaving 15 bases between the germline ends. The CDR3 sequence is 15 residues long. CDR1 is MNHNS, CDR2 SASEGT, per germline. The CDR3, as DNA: TGTGCCAGCAGAATCCGACAGGCGAGCTCCTACGAGCAGTACTTC. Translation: CASRIRQASSYEQYF.

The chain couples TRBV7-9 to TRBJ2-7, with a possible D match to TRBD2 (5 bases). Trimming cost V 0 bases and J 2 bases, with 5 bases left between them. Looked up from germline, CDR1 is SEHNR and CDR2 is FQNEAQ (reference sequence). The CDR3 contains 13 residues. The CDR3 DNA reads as TGTGCCAGCAGCTTAGCGAGGGCCTACGAGCAGTACTTC. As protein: CASSLARAYEQYF. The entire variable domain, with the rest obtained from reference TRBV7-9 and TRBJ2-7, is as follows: DTGVSQNPRHKITKRGQNVTFRCDPISEHNRLYWYRQTLGQGPEFLTYFQNEAQLEKSRLLSDRFSAERPKGSFSTLEIQRTEQGDSAMYLCASSLARAYEQYFGPGTRLTVT.

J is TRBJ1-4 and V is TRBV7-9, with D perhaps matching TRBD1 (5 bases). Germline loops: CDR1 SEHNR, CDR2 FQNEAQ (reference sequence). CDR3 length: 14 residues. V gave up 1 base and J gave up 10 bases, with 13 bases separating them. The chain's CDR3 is CASSLGAPQGKLFF. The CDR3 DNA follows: TGTGCCAGCAGCTTAGGGGCCCCTCAGGGAAAACTGTTTTTT. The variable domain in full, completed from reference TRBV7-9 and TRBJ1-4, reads DTGVSQNPRHKITKRGQNVTFRCDPISEHNRLYWYRQTLGQGPEFLTYFQNEAQLEKSRLLSDRFSAERPKGSFSTLEIQRTEQGDSAMYLCASSLGAPQGKLFFGSGTQLSVL.

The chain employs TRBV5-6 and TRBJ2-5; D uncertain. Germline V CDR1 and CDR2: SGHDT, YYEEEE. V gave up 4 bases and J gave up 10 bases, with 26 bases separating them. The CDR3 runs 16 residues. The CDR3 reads CASSHASWGLTRDQYF. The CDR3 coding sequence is TGTGCCAGCAGCCACGCCTCATGGGGTCTCACAAGGGACCAGTACTTC.

The CDR3 reads CASSEGKLAGKIDEQFF. For the CDR3, the DNA is TGCGCCAGCAGTGAGGGAAAACTAGCGGGGAAGATAGATGAGCAGTTCTTC. The chain couples TRBV10-1 to TRBJ2-1; 10 bases are shared with TRBD2. The germline V gene has CDR1 WNHNN and CDR2 SYGVQD (reference sequence). The CDR3 consists of 17 residues. V shed 2 bases and J 8 bases; nucleotides not matched to a gene: 12.

CDR3 region: CASSLNTGVGYYEQYF. The CDR3 DNA sequence: TGTGCCAGCAGCTTAAATACCGGGGTTGGGTACTACGAGCAGTACTTC. V and J are TRBV7-9 and TRBJ2-7; the D gene is possibly TRBD2 (5 bases). Germline lookup yields CDR1 SEHNR and CDR2 FQNEAQ (reference sequence). This CDR3 has 16 residues. The V and J ends lost 2 bases and 3 bases respectively, with 17 bases between them.